The T cell receptor beta chain described here comes from a study of OX40 agonist ivuxolimab in advanced cancers. Whole-study results and caveats: Expanded clones were, on average, more numerous among CD8+ T cells than CD4+. Not determined was the antigen specificity of the expanded peripheral T cells. CD4+ and CD8+ blood T cells expanded clonally by week 6 at 0.1 to 3.0 mg/kg.

Baseline, cycle 4 day 1, and cycle 7 day 1 were the blood sampling points. With regard to this clone: What it binds is unknown.

Some clones are missing from TCRdb's copy, which holds only in-frame ones; the method was immunoSEQ multiplex PCR. The sample carries about 42,000 clones, over 65% recorded once. The sequence was obtained from an adult with an advanced solid tumor such as melanoma, head and neck, liver or kidney cancer. The sequences come from CD4+ or CD8+ T cells sorted from blood, collected in a trial of the OX40 agonist ivuxolimab.

CDR3 sequence reads: CATSREGFGQQPQHF. In DNA, the CDR3 is TGTGCCACCAGCAGAGAAGGGTTCGGGCAGCAGCCCCAGCATTTT. The chain links TRBV15 to TRBJ1-5, with D unresolved. Trimming shortened V by 0 bases and J by 7 bases, and 13 bases separated the two germline ends. Germline V gene lookup returns CDR1 LNHNV and CDR2 YYDKDF (reference sequence). The length of the CDR3 is 15 residues.